The entry below describes one T cell receptor (beta chain). Its antigen is undetermined. TCRdb's table, derived via immunoSEQ multiplex PCR, lists solely in-frame clones and lacks some. The table includes about 160,000 clones, about 91% detected once. This record belongs to a study of T cell responses to AZD1222 COVID-19 vaccine. Study outcomes and limitations: Only a handful of AZD1222 recipients were seropositive at baseline. When two AZD1222 doses had been given, Spike-specific TCR breadth and depth rose. Repertoires were sampled only after the peak T cell response. Along spike, vaccine-associated CD4 TCRs were found throughout, with dominance at 160-218 and 743-854.

This TCR came from an adult in good health. This sample comprised peripheral blood, obtained on day 0 of MenACWY control vaccination.

CDR3 residues: CASSLGAGSGNTIYF. In DNA, the CDR3 is TGTGCCAGCAGCTTAGGTGCGGGCTCTGGAAACACCATATATTTT. The V gene is TRBV7-2, the J gene TRBJ1-3; D uncertain. The CDR3 loop spans 15 amino acids. The germline CDR1 and CDR2 sequences are SGHTA and FQGNSA. Deletions cut 1 base from V and 0 bases from J, with 7 bases between.